Shown below are 2 T cell receptor beta chains from a single sample sequenced in a study of technical replicates of blood from several donors (TCRdb year 2017). The library was obtained by the immunoSEQ multiplex PCR assay. What TCRdb holds here is the immuneACCESS table cut down to in-frame rearrangements. Part of the clones is not present; checked against another copy, under half of the missing clones reflect an unresolved V gene, and the others are unexplained. For this sample the table gives around 69,000 clones, of which around nine tenths were detected only once. The top ten constitute around 4.6% of the sample. Sequencing was carried out using PBMCs. These receptors came from a human donor in good health. Some clones in this sample may be carry-over from other donors' samples.

The chain joins TRBV5-6 to TRBJ2-5; the match to TRBD2 covers 9 bases. Losses at the gene ends were 0 bases for V and 0 bases for J; bases not matched to a gene: 3. Germline V gives CDR1 SGHDT, CDR2 YYEEEE. The CDR3 totals 16 residues. The CDR3, as DNA: TGTGCCAGCAGCTTGGCGTCTAGCGGGGACCAAGAGACCCAGTACTTC. Translated, it gives CASSLASSGDQETQYF.

This clone was seen a handful of times. This rearrangement joins TRBV4-3 to TRBJ1-2, with D uncertain. CDR3 size: 16 residues. From germline, CDR1 is LGHNA and CDR2 YSLEER. V lost 0 bases, J lost 2 bases, and 13 bases lay in between. DNA of the CDR3: TGCGCCAGCAGCCAAGACTCCGGAAGCGGAAACTATGGCTACACCTTC. Translated: CASSQDSGSGNYGYTF.